This T cell receptor beta chain was observed in a study of shared clonotypes between healthy human individuals. Germline V gene data show CDR1 as GTSNPN and CDR2 as SVGIG (reference sequence). V gave up 4 bases and J gave up 1 base, with 15 bases separating them. The CDR3 runs to 15 residues. Whole-study results and caveats: Non-shared clonotypes were found to have lower generation probabilities than the clonotypes that were shared by all four of the sorted-subset donors.

CD8 cells classed as naive were CD45RO-negative and positively selected for CCR7, excluding terminally differentiated effector memory CD45RA+ cells. Only in-frame clones appear in the TCRdb table, and some are missing; sequencing was by immunoSEQ multiplex PCR. The sample holds under 1 million clones; roughly 96% are singletons and the top ten take about 0.25%. Regarding this clone: As yet, its antigen is unknown.

The specimen sequenced was naive CD8+ T cells sorted from blood. This TCR was sampled from a young man in good health. The chain links TRBV30 to TRBJ2-3, with D hard to call. The CDR3: CAWMKETPRTDTQYF. The CDR3 nucleotides are TGTGCCTGGATGAAAGAGACCCCACGCACAGATACGCAGTATTTT.